This TCR beta chain was sequenced during a study of T-cell reconstitution after alpha-beta-depleted transplantation in children. Unique molecular identifiers were used in preparing the TCRbeta library. One entry per CDR3 protein, called by TCRdb with MiXCR from the PCR reads. The data contain about 47,000 distinct CDR3 sequences, around half of them singletons. Note on this clonotype: The antigen is not known.

Study-wide points: Recipient T cells and thymic progenitors that survived gave rise to the high TCRbeta diversity observed at day 60 in some patients. Roughly two months post-transplant, alpha-beta T cells reportedly originated from several hundred graft clones that had expanded.

The sequencing here drew on peripheral blood, taken before TCRalphabeta/CD19-depleted stem cell transplant. The clonotype originates from a boy under two years old with SCID, due to receive a stem cell transplant.

CDR3 loop: CAITGGTLNTGELFF. The CDR3 DNA follows: TGTGCCATCACAGGAGGGACACTGAACACCGGGGAGCTGTTTTTT. This chain joins TRBV7-7 and TRBJ2-2; D is perhaps TRBD1 or TRBD2 (6 bases each). This CDR3 has 15 residues. V shed 10 bases and J shed 1 base, with 16 bases lying between them. CDR1 and CDR2 from the germline V gene are SSHAT and FNYEAQ (reference sequence).